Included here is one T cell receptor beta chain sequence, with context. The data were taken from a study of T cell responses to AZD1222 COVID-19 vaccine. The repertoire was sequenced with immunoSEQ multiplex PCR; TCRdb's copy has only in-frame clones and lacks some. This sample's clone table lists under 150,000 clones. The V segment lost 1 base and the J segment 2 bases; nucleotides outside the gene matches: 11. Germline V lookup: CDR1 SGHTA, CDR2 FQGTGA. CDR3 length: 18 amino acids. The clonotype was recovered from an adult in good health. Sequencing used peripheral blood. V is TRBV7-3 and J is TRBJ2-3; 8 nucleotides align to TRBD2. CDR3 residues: CASSLMRGARRATDTQYF. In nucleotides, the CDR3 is TGTGCCAGCAGCTTAATGCGGGGGGCGCGGAGGGCCACAGATACGCAGTATTTT.